What follows are 25 T cell receptor beta chains derived from one specimen sequenced in a study of cytomegalovirus exposure and HLA in healthy donors. In the PCR, 60 Vbeta and 13 Jbeta primers were used. Sequencing was performed with immunoSEQ multiplex PCR; in TCRdb, only in-frame clones are kept and a portion is missing. The profile covers 120,000 to 150,000 clones, with around 86% appearing a single time and 2.9% taken by the ten largest. Sequencing was done on a sample of PBMCs. These receptors were collected from a woman under 40 in good health and CMV-seronegative.

The chain recombines TRBV5-4 with TRBJ2-2; D not resolved. V was pared by 5 bases and J by 2 bases, with 4 bases between. Looked up from germline, CDR1 is SGHNT and CDR2 is YYREEE (reference sequence). The length of the CDR3 is 12 residues. The DNA of the CDR3 is TGTGCCAGCAGACTCAACACCGGGGAGCTGTTTTTT. Protein sequence: CASRLNTGELFF.

The gene calls are TRBV5-1 and TRBJ2-7; possible D gene TRBD2, 6 bases. In germline, CDR1 is SGHRS, CDR2 YFSETQ. This CDR3 contains 14 residues. Trimming cost V 6 bases and J 3 bases, with 16 bases left between them. CDR3 loop: CASTVSGTYYEQYF. The CDR3 DNA is TGCGCCAGCACCGTCTCCGGGACTTACTACGAGCAGTACTTC.

Points on this clone: The germline gene is not matched at one end of the junction; a read error may be the cause. The rearrangement uses TRBV7-9 and TRBJ1-3; D is uncertain. The CDR3 covers 15 residues. From germline, CDR1 is SEHNR and CDR2 FQNEAQ (reference sequence). CDR3 in amino acids: CSSSLRANSGNTIYF. In DNA form, the CDR3 reads TGTTCCAGCAGCTTAAGAGCGAACTCTGGAAACACCATATATTTT.

The V and J genes are TRBV14 and TRBJ2-3, with 11 bases matching TRBD1. CDR1 is SGHDN, CDR2 FVKESK, per germline. The CDR3 contains 16 residues. V lost 5 bases to trimming and J lost 3 bases; unmatched junction nucleotides: 7. The CDR3 DNA sequence: TGTGCCAGCAGCTTCGGACAGGGGGCGAGAACAGATACGCAGTATTTT. It is translated as CASSFGQGARTDTQYF.

This chain connects TRBV27 to TRBJ2-5; D uncertain. The CDR3 runs to 13 residues. From germline, CDR1 is MNHEY and CDR2 SMNVEV (reference sequence). The V and J ends lost 6 bases and 2 bases respectively, with 10 bases between them. The CDR3 coding sequence is TGTGCCAGCAGCTCAGTAAGACAAGAGACCCAGTACTTC. Translation gives CASSSVRQETQYF.

This clone was detected only once. The genes are TRBV27 and TRBJ2-7, with 9 bases aligning to TRBD2. Losses at the gene ends were 5 bases for V and 5 bases for J; bases not matched to a gene: 4. This CDR3 comprises 13 residues. The germline gives CDR1 MNHEY, CDR2 SMNVEV (reference sequence). Written as DNA, the CDR3 is TGTGCCAGCAGTCTACAGCGGGGGGACGAGCAGTACTTC. Its protein is CASSLQRGDEQYF.

V gene TRBV6-6 combines with J gene TRBJ2-7; 9 bases line up with TRBD2. V trimming: 5 bases; J trimming: 0 bases; junction bases outside the gene matches: 8. This CDR3 is built from 16 residues. Per the germline V gene, CDR1 is MNHNY and CDR2 is SVGAGI (reference sequence). This chain's CDR3 is CASSPRLAVSSYEQYF. In DNA, the CDR3 is TGTGCCAGCAGTCCCCGACTAGCGGTAAGCTCCTACGAGCAGTACTTC.

The V call is TRBV5-4, the J call TRBJ2-1; the match to TRBD2 covers 9 bases. With V trimmed by 0 bases and J by 5 bases, 6 bases remained unmatched. The CDR3 contains 16 residues. Germline V gives CDR1 SGHNT, CDR2 YYREEE (reference sequence). CDR3 residues: CASSLANLAGDNEQFF. The CDR3 DNA sequence: TGTGCCAGCAGCTTGGCCAACTTAGCGGGAGACAATGAGCAGTTCTTC.

The J gene is TRBJ2-3, the V gene TRBV9; TRBD2 aligns across 14 bases. Trimming took 4 bases from V and 8 from J; bases not matched to a gene: 9. Germline lookup yields CDR1 SGDLS and CDR2 YYNGEE. The CDR3 sequence is 16 residues long. The CDR3 region has the DNA TGTGCCAGCAGCTCCGGGACTAGCGGGGGTAAGGGTACGCAGTATTTT. It specifies CASSSGTSGGKGTQYF.

This chain links TRBV4-1 with TRBJ2-7; 7 positions match TRBD2. This CDR3 region has 15 residues. V lost 1 base and J lost 6; bases outside the gene matches: 9. The germline V gene has CDR1 MGHRA and CDR2 YSYEKL. The CDR3 DNA reads TGCGCCAGCAGCCAAGGGCCCTTCGGGGAGGGCGAGCAGTACTTC. This sequence encodes CASSQGPFGEGEQYF.

The rearrangement links TRBV5-1 to TRBJ2-5; 8 bases map to TRBD1. V trimming: 2 bases; J trimming: 4 bases; junction bases outside the gene matches: 7. The CDR3 is made up of 15 amino acids. Germline assignment: CDR1 SGHRS and CDR2 YFSETQ. The CDR3 reads CASSLQTGDGETQYF. The CDR3 nucleotides read TGCGCCAGCAGCTTACAGACAGGGGACGGAGAGACCCAGTACTTC.

This clone has more than one count but fewer than ten. J is TRBJ1-1 and V is TRBV5-1; 7 bases are a match to TRBD1. The length of the CDR3 is 16 residues. V was clipped by 3 bases and J by 6 bases; unmatched bases: 14. Germline V lookup: CDR1 SGHRS, CDR2 YFSETQ. CDR3 in amino acids: CASSSVQGSGIAEAFF. CDR3 in DNA: TGCGCCAGCAGCTCCGTACAGGGGTCGGGAATCGCTGAAGCTTTCTTT.

The chain uses TRBV28 and TRBJ1-3; 8 nucleotides agree with TRBD1. CDR3 size: 15 residues. CDR1 and CDR2 (germline): MDHEN, SYDVKM. V trimming: 5 bases; J trimming: 3 bases; junction bases outside the gene matches: 6. CDR3 residues: CASSVTGGSGNTIYF. The CDR3 region has the DNA TGTGCCAGCAGTGTAACAGGGGGTAGTGGAAACACCATATATTTT.

This clone was detected only a few times. The rearrangement links TRBV10-3 to TRBJ1-5; perhaps TRBD1 as D (6 bases). Trimming took off 0 bases at V and 5 bases at J, with 11 bases between the two ends. The CDR3 runs to 15 residues. CDR1 is ENHRY, CDR2 SYGVKD, per germline. In DNA, the CDR3 is TGTGCCATCAGTGAGTCAGGGGGTCGGGATCAGCCCCAGCATTTT. Its translation is CAISESGGRDQPQHF.

The J gene is TRBJ2-2, the V gene TRBV19; tentative D call: TRBD1 (6 bases). Trimming stripped 1 base from V and 0 bases from J, with 6 bases between. Looked up from germline, CDR1 is LNHDA and CDR2 is SQIVND (reference sequence). CDR3 length: 15 amino acids. The CDR3 DNA is TGTGCCAGTAGTATAGGGACAGCGAACACCGGGGAGCTGTTTTTT. Translated, it gives CASSIGTANTGELFF.

The chain carries TRBV5-6 and TRBJ2-3; D remains unclear. The length of the CDR3 is 17 residues. Trimming left V 1 base short and J 4 bases short, with 19 bases between. Looked up from germline, CDR1 is SGHDT and CDR2 is YYEEEE. The CDR3 loop is CASSLNTILTGADTQYF. CDR3 nucleotides: TGTGCCAGCAGCTTGAATACAATCCTGACGGGTGCAGATACGCAGTATTTT.

This chain connects TRBV4-1 to TRBJ1-6; 8 nucleotides match TRBD1. J was trimmed by 6 bases and V by 3 bases; bases with no gene match: 4. Germline lookup yields CDR1 MGHRA and CDR2 YSYEKL. The CDR3 is 15 residues long. This CDR3 is CASSQTGVFNSPLHF. CDR3 in DNA: TGCGCCAGCAGCCAGACAGGGGTCTTTAATTCACCCCTCCACTTT.

This clone has only a few counts. The rearrangement uses TRBV7-2 and TRBJ2-3; TRBD2 matches at 7 bases. Germline loops: CDR1 SGHTA, CDR2 FQGNSA. The V and J ends lost 8 bases and 6 bases, in that order; junction bases with no gene match: 11. This CDR3 is 14 amino acids long. Here the CDR3 reads CASRPGGGRDTQYF. DNA of the CDR3: TGTGCCAGCCGTCCGGGAGGAGGGCGGGATACGCAGTATTTT.

This CDR3 is CASSLEQTSYEQYF. The CDR3 DNA is TGTGCCAGCAGCTTGGAACAGACCTCCTACGAGCAGTACTTC. The chain couples TRBV5-4 to TRBJ2-7; D ambiguous. The germline V gene has CDR1 SGHNT and CDR2 YYREEE (reference sequence). The V end lost 0 bases, the J end lost 0 bases, and 7 bases lay between the germline ends. The CDR3 consists of 14 residues. The full variable domain, rest sourced from reference TRBV5-4 and TRBJ2-7, is ETGVTQSPTHLIKTRGQQVTLRCSSQSGHNTVSWYQQALGQGPQFIFQYYREEENGRGNFPPRFSGLQFPNYSSELNVNALELDDSALYLCASSLEQTSYEQYFGPGTRLTVT.

The chain couples TRBV7-3 to TRBJ2-1; a possible D gene is TRBD1 (6 bases). The CDR3 length is 13 residues. Trimming took off 5 bases at V and 13 bases at J, with 18 bases between the two ends. CDR1 is SGHTA, CDR2 FQGTGA, per germline. The DNA for the CDR3 is TGTGCCAGCAGCCCCCTGGACAGAGGCGCCCAGTTCTTC. This codes for CASSPLDRGAQFF.

The chain carries TRBV4-1 and TRBJ2-5; TRBD1 might be the D (5 bases). Germline CDR1 MGHRA, CDR2 YSYEKL. This CDR3 spans 15 amino acids. Trimming removed 4 bases at V and 1 base at J, with 13 bases between. The CDR3, as DNA: TGCGCCAGCAGCCCGCCTCCAGGGTTCCAAGAGACCCAGTACTTC. Protein product: CASSPPPGFQETQYF.

This rearrangement joins TRBV29-1 to TRBJ2-1; 9 positions match TRBD2. J lost 4 bases, V lost 4 bases, and 14 bases had no gene match. Germline CDR1 SQVTM, CDR2 ANQGSEA. The CDR3 is 17 amino acids. This CDR3 is CSVVRALASGVYNEQFF. The CDR3 DNA is TGCAGCGTTGTTCGGGCCTTGGCTAGCGGGGTATACAATGAGCAGTTCTTC.

Note on this clone: One end of the junction is discordant with germline, which a read error may explain. V is TRBV4-1 and J is TRBJ1-5; 9 nucleotides align to TRBD1. Germline lookup yields CDR1 MGHRA and CDR2 YSYEKL. The CDR3 loop spans 15 amino acids. As DNA, the CDR3 is TGTGCCAGCAGCCAGGGACAGGGAGGCAATCAGCCCCAGCATTTT. Amino acids: CASSQGQGGNQPQHF.

This chain uses TRBV7-9 with TRBJ1-6, with D perhaps matching TRBD1 (5 bases). Germline lookup yields CDR1 SEHNR and CDR2 FQNEAQ (reference sequence). This CDR3 contains 14 residues. V was pared by 1 base and J by 9 bases, with 10 bases between. CDR3 DNA: TGTGCCAGCAGCTTAGACAGCCAGGGTTCACCCCTCCACTTT. This translates into CASSLDSQGSPLHF. Drawing the rest from reference TRBV7-9 and TRBJ1-6, the complete variable domain is DTGVSQNPRHKITKRGQNVTFRCDPISEHNRLYWYRQTLGQGPEFLTYFQNEAQLEKSRLLSDRFSAERPKGSFSTLEIQRTEQGDSAMYLCASSLDSQGSPLHFGNGTRLTVT.

This chain uses TRBV19 with TRBJ2-1, with D tentatively TRBD2 (6 bases). There are 13 residues in the CDR3. Germline CDR1 reads LNHDA; CDR2 reads SQIVND (reference sequence). V lost 3 bases and J lost 9, with 12 bases in between. CDR3 amino acids: CASSMGGATEQFF. CDR3 bases: TGTGCCAGTAGTATGGGGGGTGCTACTGAGCAGTTCTTC.